Described below is a single T cell receptor (beta chain) sequence and its context. No antigen is known for it. This sample stems from a study of CD8+ T cells in alopecia areata. Turning to the study itself: Oral tofacitinib (5 to 10 mg twice daily) was administered to treated patients. After 6 to 18 months of tofacitinib, follow-up continued 6 months off drug.

The CDR3 loop spans 15 amino acids. From germline, CDR1 is LGHNA and CDR2 YNFKEQ. The junction had 5 bases not matched to a gene; V was cut back by 1 base and J by 6 bases. Whole-study findings and limits: Treatment with tofacitinib significantly lowered scalp clonality and reduced expanded CD8+ clones among the top 100. Whereas mice showed it more clearly, TCR sharing across patients was murkier, possibly because of HLA.

Documented treatment: oral pan-JAK inhibitor, 5-10 mg twice daily. Isolated RNA was reverse transcribed into cDNA used as the sequencing template. Assay used: immunoSEQ multiplex PCR; TCRdb lists only in-frame clones, some missing. The table includes under 350,000 clones, about three fifths detected once. This clonotype was sampled from a human donor with alopecia areata. Here the sequenced sample was CD4+ T cells sorted from blood, taken at week 24, from a patient treated with tofacitinib. J is TRBJ2-7 and V is TRBV4-2, with TRBD1 matching 11 bases. The CDR3 DNA is TGTGCCAGCAGCCAAGGAGGACAGGGGGCAACCGAGCAGTACTTC. Translating it yields CASSQGGQGATEQYF.